This TCR beta chain was recovered during a study of OX40 agonist ivuxolimab in advanced cancers. Across the study: Three individuals attained partial responses, comprising one hepatocellular carcinoma case and two cutaneous melanoma cases. Study findings and constraints: Antigen specificity was not determined for the expanded peripheral T cells. A proportion of nonresponders additionally exhibited low normalized T-cell clonal expansion.

The CDR3 is made up of 11 amino acids. Germline V CDR1 and CDR2: MNHEY, SVGAGI. Trimming cost V 10 bases and J 6 bases, with 12 bases left between them. Data came from immunoSEQ multiplex PCR; TCRdb stores just in-frame clones and leaves some out. Of about 83,000 clones in the sample, about 81% were seen once. About this clone: What it recognizes is unknown.

The V gene is TRBV6-5, the J gene TRBJ1-2; D remains unclear. Material: CD4+ or CD8+ T cells sorted from blood, obtained in a trial of the OX40 agonist ivuxolimab. The clonotype originates from an adult with an advanced solid tumor such as melanoma, head and neck, liver or kidney cancer. The CDR3 DNA sequence: TGTGCCACGTCTAAGGGTCATGGCTACACCTTC. Amino acids: CATSKGHGYTF.